These 27 T cell receptor beta chains were all obtained from the same sample, sequenced in a study of identical twins. TCRdb recomputed calls from the 5' RACE reads with MiXCR, one row per CDR3 protein. Among some 460,000 distinct CDR3 sequences, approximately 14% were seen once, and the ten largest hold about 0.54%. Separately, the same data were catalogued under a study of yellow fever vaccine responses in identical twins.

What was sequenced was CD4+ T cells sorted from blood. The receptors were gathered from a woman between 18 and 30 years old in good health.

Only a few counts were recorded for this clonotype. The rearrangement links TRBV18 to TRBJ2-5; D is uncertain. Trimming cost V 2 bases and J 2 bases, with 15 bases left between them. The CDR3 totals 16 residues. Per germline, CDR1 KGHSH and CDR2 LQKENI. CDR3 loop: CASSPALKAQQETQYF. In DNA form, the CDR3 reads TGTGCCAGCTCACCAGCCCTCAAGGCCCAACAAGAGACCCAGTACTTC.

The gene calls are TRBV25-1 and TRBJ2-7; maybe TRBD2 (5 bases). The CDR3 totals 12 residues. Trimming took off 0 bases at V and 7 bases at J, with 7 bases between the two ends. The V gene's germline CDR1 is MGHDK and CDR2 SYGVNS. The CDR3 DNA sequence: TGTGCCAGCAGTGAATATCGAGGGGAGCAGTACTTC. This gives the protein CASSEYRGEQYF.

This sequence joins TRBV4-1 and TRBJ2-5, with 7 bases identical to TRBD1. Germline V gives CDR1 MGHRA, CDR2 YSYEKL. This CDR3 has 15 amino acids. Germline trimming cut 5 bases from V and 5 bases from J; bases unmatched to any gene: 11. For the CDR3, the DNA is TGCGCCAGCAGCACTCCAGGACAGGTTGCTGAGACCCAGTACTTC. Residues: CASSTPGQVAETQYF.

The rearrangement links TRBV20-1 to TRBJ2-1; TRBD2 aligns across 9 bases. In germline, CDR1 is DFQATT, CDR2 SNEGSKA (reference sequence). The CDR3 has 15 amino acids. Losses at the gene ends were 5 bases for V and 1 base for J; bases not matched to a gene: 6. The CDR3 sequence: CSAHPSGRSYNEQFF. The CDR3 coding sequence is TGCAGTGCTCACCCAAGCGGGAGGTCCTACAATGAGCAGTTCTTC.

In its sample, this clonotype was seen a few times. The chain is built from TRBV7-8 and TRBJ1-2; TRBD1 is a possible D gene (5 bases). The CDR3 has 14 residues. Deletions cut 1 base from V and 4 bases from J, with 10 bases between. Germline CDR1 SGHVS, CDR2 FQNEAQ. CDR3 region: CASSLERQSYGYTF. In nucleotides, the CDR3 is TGTGCCAGCAGCTTAGAAAGACAGTCCTATGGCTACACCTTC.

CDR3 residues: CASSPNFGQSQYF. The CDR3 DNA follows: TGTGCCAGCAGTCCTAACTTTGGACAGTCGCAGTACTTC. The rearrangement links TRBV28 to TRBJ2-7, with a possible D match to TRBD1 (6 bases). The germline V gene has CDR1 MDHEN and CDR2 SYDVKM. CDR3 length: 13 residues. With 5 bases removed from V and 9 bases from J, the gap between germline ends came to 17 bases.

The V and J genes are TRBV3-1 and TRBJ2-7; the match to TRBD2 covers 8 bases. From germline, CDR1 is LGHDT and CDR2 YNNKEL (reference sequence). This CDR3 has 14 residues. Trimming cost V 7 bases and J 0 bases; bases outside gene matches: 5. DNA for the CDR3: TGTGCCAGCACGGAAAGCGGGGGCTCCTACGAGCAGTACTTC. It codes for CASTESGGSYEQYF.

The chain employs TRBV4-2 and TRBJ2-2; possibly TRBD2 for D (6 bases). The germline V gene has CDR1 LGHNA and CDR2 YNFKEQ. The CDR3 consists of 17 residues. V dropped 1 base and J dropped 3 bases, with 15 bases sitting between them. The CDR3 is CASSQAGGASYTGELFF. The CDR3 DNA is TGTGCCAGCAGCCAAGCTGGCGGGGCTTCCTACACCGGGGAGCTGTTTTTT.

This clonotype has just a few counts. This chain uses TRBV7-9 with TRBJ2-7; TRBD1 matches 9 bases. V lost 6 bases to trimming and J lost 2 bases; unmatched junction nucleotides: 14. This CDR3 has 17 amino acids. Germline V gene sequence: CDR1 SEHNR, CDR2 FQNEAQ (reference sequence). CDR3 amino acids: CASRPYFSGTGPYEQYF. The CDR3 bases are TGTGCCAGCAGACCATACTTTTCCGGGACAGGGCCCTACGAGCAGTACTTC.

This chain joins TRBV7-3 and TRBJ2-5; possible D gene TRBD2, 6 bases. The CDR3 length is 14 residues. The germline CDR1 and CDR2 sequences are SGHTA and FQGTGA. V lost 2 bases and J 0 bases, leaving 7 bases between the germline ends. DNA of the CDR3: TGTGCCAGCAGCTTATTAGCGGACCAAGAGACCCAGTACTTC. It is translated as CASSLLADQETQYF.

The chain has TRBV7-2 and TRBJ2-2; TRBD1 aligns across 9 bases. Germline V lookup: CDR1 SGHTA, CDR2 FQGNSA. There are 15 residues in the CDR3. V trimming: 2 bases; J trimming: 10 bases; junction bases outside the gene matches: 8. The CDR3 region is CASSLLGQGNSELFF. The CDR3 region has the DNA TGTGCCAGCAGCTTATTAGGACAGGGGAATTCGGAGCTGTTTTTT.

V and J are TRBV29-1 and TRBJ2-1; D unclear. The germline V and J ends were trimmed by 6 bases and 2 bases, with 17 bases remaining between them. CDR1 SQVTM and CDR2 ANQGSEA come from the germline V gene. The CDR3 totals 15 residues. DNA of the CDR3: TGCAGCGTCGCCTCCCCCGGATTTGCCTACAATGAGCAGTTCTTC. This gives the protein CSVASPGFAYNEQFF.

This clonotype has more than one count but fewer than ten. The chain carries TRBV24-1 and TRBJ2-2, with TRBD1 identical over 7 bases. After removal of 3 bases from V and 0 bases from J, the junction contained 3 bases not matched to a gene. The CDR3 covers 16 residues. Germline CDR1 is KGHDR and CDR2 is SFDVKD. The CDR3 region is CATSDRTGSNTGELFF. CDR3 coding DNA: TGTGCCACCAGTGATAGGACAGGTTCGAACACCGGGGAGCTGTTTTTT.

In its sample, this clonotype was seen a few times. DNA for the CDR3: TGTGCCTGTTTACCTTTCCGGGACAGATTCTACGAGCAGTACTTC. As protein: CACLPFRDRFYEQYF. V and J are TRBV30 and TRBJ2-7; TRBD1 matches at 7 bases. The CDR3 spans 15 residues. Per germline, CDR1 GTSNPN and CDR2 SVGIG (reference sequence). V lost 6 bases to trimming and J lost 3 bases; unmatched junction nucleotides: 14.

This clonotype was observed a handful of times. The V call is TRBV13, the J call TRBJ2-7, with 12 bases identical to TRBD2. The CDR3 runs 15 residues. From germline, CDR1 is PRHDT and CDR2 FYEKMQ (reference sequence). The V gene end was trimmed by 5 bases and the J gene end by 9 bases; junction bases not matched to a gene: 11. The CDR3 DNA reads as TGTGCCAGCAGCCCCAACCCTAGCGGGAGGGCCGGGCAGTACTTC. It is translated as CASSPNPSGRAGQYF.

This chain uses TRBV3-1 with TRBJ2-7; 14 positions match TRBD2. The germline V gene encodes CDR1 LGHDT and CDR2 YNNKEL (reference sequence). Trimming cost V 3 bases and J 7 bases; bases outside gene matches: 8. The CDR3 contains 16 residues. This CDR3 is CASSHPGLAGEGEQYF. In nucleotides, the CDR3 is TGTGCCAGCAGCCATCCGGGACTAGCGGGAGAAGGAGAGCAGTACTTC.

The chain is built from TRBV25-1 and TRBJ2-5; 7 bases fit TRBD2. The J segment lost 5 bases and the V segment lost 6 bases, leaving 6 bases of the junction unmatched. CDR3 length: 13 amino acids. The V gene's germline CDR1 is MGHDK and CDR2 SYGVNS. CDR3 sequence reads: CASSWGGVETQYF. The CDR3 region has the DNA TGTGCCAGCAGCTGGGGGGGAGTGGAGACCCAGTACTTC.

V is TRBV6-5 and J is TRBJ2-7; a possible D gene is TRBD1 (6 bases). Germline CDR1 and CDR2: MNHEY and SVGAGI. The CDR3 is 15 residues long. Trimming removed 0 bases from V and 1 base from J, with 10 bases in between. The CDR3 here is CASSYSSDRSYEQYF. In DNA, the CDR3 is TGTGCCAGCAGTTACTCGAGCGACAGGTCCTACGAGCAGTACTTC.

This clonotype was counted many times. The chain employs TRBV5-1 and TRBJ2-1, with a tentative D call TRBD1 (6 bases). The CDR3 runs to 15 residues. V was pared by 3 bases and J by 3 bases, with 13 bases between. CDR1 is SGHRS and CDR2 is YFSETQ in the germline V gene. As DNA, the CDR3 is TGCGCCAGCAGCTCGGACAGCGGTCACTACAATGAGCAGTTCTTC. Translated, it gives CASSSDSGHYNEQFF. The full variable domain, its missing parts supplied by reference TRBV5-1 and TRBJ2-1, is KAGVTQTPRYLIKTRGQQVTLSCSPISGHRSVSWYQQTPGQGLQFLFEYFSETQRNKGNFPGRFSGRQFSNSRSEMNVSTLELGDSALYLCASSSDSGHYNEQFFGPGTRLTVL.

This clonotype occurred a few times. The chain carries TRBV29-1 and TRBJ2-5; TRBD1 aligns across 8 bases. With V trimmed by 7 bases and J by 2 bases, 9 bases remained unmatched. The CDR3 loop spans 14 amino acids. Per the germline V gene, CDR1 is SQVTM and CDR2 is ANQGSEA. CDR3 loop: CSARDRGRQETQYF. DNA of the CDR3: TGCAGCGCCCGAGACAGGGGTCGACAAGAGACCCAGTACTTC.

This clonotype was seen a handful of times. This chain joins TRBV7-9 and TRBJ2-7; possible D gene TRBD1, 5 bases. V shed 4 bases and J shed 6 bases, with 22 bases lying between them. This CDR3 has 16 residues. The V gene's germline CDR1 is SEHNR and CDR2 FQNEAQ (reference sequence). The CDR3 DNA reads as TGTGCCAGCAGCTCCGACAGACACTCTACCCTTACCGAGCAGTACTTC. Protein product: CASSSDRHSTLTEQYF.

This clonotype was found a few times. V and J are TRBV20-1 and TRBJ2-3; 13 bases fit TRBD2. This CDR3 has 15 amino acids. J was trimmed by 6 bases and V by 0 bases; bases with no gene match: 3. Germline CDR1 is DFQATT and CDR2 is SNEGSKA (reference sequence). CDR3 in amino acids: CSARDGLAGADTQYF. The CDR3 nucleotides are TGCAGTGCTAGAGATGGACTAGCGGGGGCTGATACGCAGTATTTT.

J is TRBJ1-1 and V is TRBV29-1; 7 nucleotides align to TRBD1. The CDR3 length is 13 residues. CDR1 is SQVTM and CDR2 is ANQGSEA in the germline V gene. V was clipped by 3 bases and J by 4 bases; unmatched bases: 5. CDR3 in DNA: TGCAGCGTTGATGACAGGGTGGTCACTGAAGCTTTCTTT. Translation: CSVDDRVVTEAFF.

V gene TRBV20-1 combines with J gene TRBJ2-3, with 13 bases that match TRBD2. V lost 3 bases to trimming and J lost 4 bases; unmatched junction nucleotides: 4. The V gene's germline CDR1 is DFQATT and CDR2 SNEGSKA (reference sequence). The CDR3 runs 15 residues. CDR3 protein: CSASGLAGVADTQYF. The CDR3 DNA reads TGCAGTGCTAGCGGACTAGCGGGAGTTGCAGATACGCAGTATTTT.

CDR3 amino acids: CASSREYAQYF. The CDR3 DNA follows: TGTGCCAGCAGCCGAGAGTATGCCCAGTATTTT. The chain couples TRBV6-2 or TRBV6-3 to TRBJ2-3; no definite D call. The CDR3 sequence is 11 residues long. Deletions cut 6 bases from V and 12 bases from J, with 13 bases between. CDR1 MNHEY and CDR2 SVGEGT come from the germline V gene.

The rearrangement joins TRBV28 to TRBJ2-5; tentatively, D is TRBD1 (8 bases). The germline gives CDR1 MDHEN, CDR2 SYDVKM. The CDR3 has 14 amino acids. V lost 5 bases, J lost 10 bases, and 20 bases lay in between. The CDR3 coding sequence is TGTGCCAGCAGTGGACAGGGAGGGAAGGCAGTCCAGTACTTC. Protein product: CASSGQGGKAVQYF.

This clonotype came up a few times. The genes are TRBV7-6 and TRBJ2-7; 7 bases match TRBD2. Germline lookup yields CDR1 SGHVS and CDR2 FNYEAQ. V shed 1 base, J shed 0 bases, and the junction held 3 bases outside the gene matches. CDR3 length: 15 residues. In DNA form, the CDR3 reads TGTGCCAGCAGCTTAGAAAGCGGGGACTCCTACGAGCAGTACTTC. It translates to CASSLESGDSYEQYF.